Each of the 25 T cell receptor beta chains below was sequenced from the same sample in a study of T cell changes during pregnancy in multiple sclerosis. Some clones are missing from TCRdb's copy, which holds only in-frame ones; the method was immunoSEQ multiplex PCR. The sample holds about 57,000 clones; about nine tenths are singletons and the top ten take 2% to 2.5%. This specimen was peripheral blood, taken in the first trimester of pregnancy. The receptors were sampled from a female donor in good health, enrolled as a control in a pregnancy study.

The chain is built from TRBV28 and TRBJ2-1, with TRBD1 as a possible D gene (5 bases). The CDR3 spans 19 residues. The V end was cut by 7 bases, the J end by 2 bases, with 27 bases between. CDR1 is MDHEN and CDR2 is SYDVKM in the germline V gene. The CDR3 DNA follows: TGTGCCAGCATCCCGACCTGGGGCTCAACCAACAACCCCTACAATGAGCAGTTCTTC. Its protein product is CASIPTWGSTNNPYNEQFF.

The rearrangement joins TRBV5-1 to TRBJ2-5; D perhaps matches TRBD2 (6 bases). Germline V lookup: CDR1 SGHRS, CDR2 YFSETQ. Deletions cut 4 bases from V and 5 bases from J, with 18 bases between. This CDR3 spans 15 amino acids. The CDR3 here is CASSSLATPRETQYF. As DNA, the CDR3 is TGCGCCAGCAGCAGCCTAGCGACCCCTCGGGAGACCCAGTACTTC.

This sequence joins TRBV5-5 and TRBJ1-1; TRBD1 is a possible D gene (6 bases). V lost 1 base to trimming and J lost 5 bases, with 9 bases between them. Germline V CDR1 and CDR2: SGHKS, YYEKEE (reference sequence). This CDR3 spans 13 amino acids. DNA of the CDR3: TGTGCCAGCAGCTTGATGAGGGGGACTGAAGCTTTCTTT. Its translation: CASSLMRGTEAFF.

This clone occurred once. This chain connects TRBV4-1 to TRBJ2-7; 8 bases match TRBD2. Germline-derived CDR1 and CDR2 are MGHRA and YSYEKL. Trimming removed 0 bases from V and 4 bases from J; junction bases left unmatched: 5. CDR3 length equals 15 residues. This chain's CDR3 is CASSQESGSLYEQYF. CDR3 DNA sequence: TGCGCCAGCAGCCAAGAAAGCGGGAGTTTATACGAGCAGTACTTC.

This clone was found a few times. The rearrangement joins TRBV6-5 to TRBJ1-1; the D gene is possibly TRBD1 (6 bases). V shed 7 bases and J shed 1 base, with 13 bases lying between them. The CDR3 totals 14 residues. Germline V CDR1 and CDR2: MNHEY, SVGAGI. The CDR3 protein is CASKGDVRNTEAFF. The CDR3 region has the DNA TGTGCCAGCAAGGGGGACGTGAGGAACACTGAAGCTTTCTTT.

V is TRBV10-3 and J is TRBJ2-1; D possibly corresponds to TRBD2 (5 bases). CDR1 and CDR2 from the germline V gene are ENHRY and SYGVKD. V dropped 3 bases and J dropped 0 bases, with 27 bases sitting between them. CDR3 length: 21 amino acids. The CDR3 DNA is TGTGCCATCAGTGATTATTCGGGCTTGACGTACACCGGGATCTCCTACAATGAGCAGTTCTTC. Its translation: CAISDYSGLTYTGISYNEQFF.

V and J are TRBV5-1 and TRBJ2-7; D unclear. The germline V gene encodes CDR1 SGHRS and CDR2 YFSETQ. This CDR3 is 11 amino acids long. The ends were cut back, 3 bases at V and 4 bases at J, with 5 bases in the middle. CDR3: CASSSSYEQYF. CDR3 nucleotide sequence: TGCGCCAGCAGCTCCTCTTACGAGCAGTACTTC. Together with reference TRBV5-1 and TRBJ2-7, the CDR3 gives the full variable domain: KAGVTQTPRYLIKTRGQQVTLSCSPISGHRSVSWYQQTPGQGLQFLFEYFSETQRNKGNFPGRFSGRQFSNSRSEMNVSTLELGDSALYLCASSSSYEQYFGPGTRLTVT.

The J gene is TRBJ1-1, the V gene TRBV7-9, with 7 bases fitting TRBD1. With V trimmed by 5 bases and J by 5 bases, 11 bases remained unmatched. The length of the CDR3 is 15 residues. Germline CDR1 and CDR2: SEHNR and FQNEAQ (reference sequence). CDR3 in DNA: TGTGCCAGCAGCCAACCTCAGGGGGTTTTAACTGAAGCTTTCTTT. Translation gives CASSQPQGVLTEAFF.

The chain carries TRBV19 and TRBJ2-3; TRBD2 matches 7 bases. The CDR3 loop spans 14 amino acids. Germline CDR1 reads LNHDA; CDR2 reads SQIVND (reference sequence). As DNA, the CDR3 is TGTTCCTCGGGAGGCGCAACCGACACAGATACGCAGTATTTT. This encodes CSSGGATDTDTQYF. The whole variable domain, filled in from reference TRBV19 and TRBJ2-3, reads DGGITQSPKYLFRKEGQNVTLSCEQNLNHDAMYWYRQDPGQGLRLIYYSQIVNDFQKGDIAEGYSVSREKKESFPLTVTSAQKNPTAFYLCSSGGATDTDTQYFGPGTRLTVL.

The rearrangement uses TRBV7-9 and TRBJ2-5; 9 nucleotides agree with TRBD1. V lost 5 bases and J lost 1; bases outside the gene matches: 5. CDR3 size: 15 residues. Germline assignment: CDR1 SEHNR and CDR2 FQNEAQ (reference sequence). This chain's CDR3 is CASSTGQGPQETQYF. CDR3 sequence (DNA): TGTGCCAGCAGCACGGGACAGGGACCCCAAGAGACCCAGTACTTC.

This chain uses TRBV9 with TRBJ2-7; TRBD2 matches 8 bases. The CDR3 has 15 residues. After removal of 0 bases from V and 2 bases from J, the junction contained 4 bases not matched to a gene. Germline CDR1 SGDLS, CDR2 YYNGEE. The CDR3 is CASSVDLAGTYEQYF. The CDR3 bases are TGTGCCAGCAGCGTAGATTTAGCGGGGACCTACGAGCAGTACTTC.

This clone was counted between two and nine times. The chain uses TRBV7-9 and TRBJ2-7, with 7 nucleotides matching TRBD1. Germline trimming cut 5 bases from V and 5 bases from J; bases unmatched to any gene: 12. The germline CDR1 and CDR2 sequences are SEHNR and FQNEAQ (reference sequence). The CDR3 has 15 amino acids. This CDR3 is CASSTVWDTGDEQYF. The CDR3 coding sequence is TGTGCCAGCAGCACCGTTTGGGACACAGGGGACGAGCAGTACTTC.

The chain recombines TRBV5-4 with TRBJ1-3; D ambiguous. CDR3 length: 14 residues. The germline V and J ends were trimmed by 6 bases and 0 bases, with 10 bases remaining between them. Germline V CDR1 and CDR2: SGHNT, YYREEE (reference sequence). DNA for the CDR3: TGTGCCAGCACTCACCGAGACTCTGGAAACACCATATATTTT. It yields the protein CASTHRDSGNTIYF. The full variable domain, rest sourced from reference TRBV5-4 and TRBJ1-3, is ETGVTQSPTHLIKTRGQQVTLRCSSQSGHNTVSWYQQALGQGPQFIFQYYREEENGRGNFPPRFSGLQFPNYSSELNVNALELDDSALYLCASTHRDSGNTIYFGEGSWLTVV.

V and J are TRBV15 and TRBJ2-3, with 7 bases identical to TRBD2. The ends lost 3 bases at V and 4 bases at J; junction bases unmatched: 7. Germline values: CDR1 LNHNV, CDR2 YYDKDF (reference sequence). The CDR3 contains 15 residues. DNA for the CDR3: TGTGCCACCAGCAGTACTAGCGTTGTATCAGATACGCAGTATTTT. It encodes CATSSTSVVSDTQYF.

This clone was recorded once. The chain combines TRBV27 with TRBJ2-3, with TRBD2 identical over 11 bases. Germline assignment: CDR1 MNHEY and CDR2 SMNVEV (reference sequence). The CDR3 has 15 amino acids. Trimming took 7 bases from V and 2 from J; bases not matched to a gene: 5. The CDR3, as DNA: TGTGCCAGCAAAAGGACTAGCGGGCTCACAGATACGCAGTATTTT. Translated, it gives CASKRTSGLTDTQYF.

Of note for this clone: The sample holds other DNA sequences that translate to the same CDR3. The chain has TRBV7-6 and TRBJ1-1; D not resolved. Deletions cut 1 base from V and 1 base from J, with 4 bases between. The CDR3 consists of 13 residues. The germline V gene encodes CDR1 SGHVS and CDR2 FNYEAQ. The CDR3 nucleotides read TGTGCCAGCAGCTTAGGAGAGAACACTGAAGCTTTCTTT. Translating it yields CASSLGENTEAFF.

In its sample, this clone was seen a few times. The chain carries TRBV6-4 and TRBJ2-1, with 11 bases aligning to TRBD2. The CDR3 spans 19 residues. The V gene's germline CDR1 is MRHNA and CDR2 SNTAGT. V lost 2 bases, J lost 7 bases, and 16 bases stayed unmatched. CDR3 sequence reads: CASSDSGLSASGRLNEQFF. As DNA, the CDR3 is TGTGCCAGCAGTGACAGTGGTTTGTCGGCTAGCGGGAGGCTAAATGAGCAGTTCTTC.

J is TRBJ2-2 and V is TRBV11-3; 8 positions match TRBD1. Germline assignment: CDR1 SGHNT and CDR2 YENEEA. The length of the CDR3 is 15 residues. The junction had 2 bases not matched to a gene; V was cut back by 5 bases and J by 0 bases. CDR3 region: CASSNRGTNTGELFF. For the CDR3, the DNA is TGTGCCAGCAGCAACAGGGGGACGAACACCGGGGAGCTGTTTTTT. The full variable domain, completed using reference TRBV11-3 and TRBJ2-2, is EAGVVQSPRYKIIEKKQPVAFWCNPISGHNTLYWYLQNLGQGPELLIRYENEEAVDDSQLPKDRFSAERLKGVDSTLKIQPAELGDSAVYLCASSNRGTNTGELFFGEGSRLTVL.

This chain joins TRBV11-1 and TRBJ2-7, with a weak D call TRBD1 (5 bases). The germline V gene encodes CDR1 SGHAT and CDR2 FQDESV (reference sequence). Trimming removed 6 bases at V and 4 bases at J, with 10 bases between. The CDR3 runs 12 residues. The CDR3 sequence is CASSRQGYEQYF. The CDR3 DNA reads TGTGCCAGCAGTCGCCAGGGATACGAGCAGTACTTC. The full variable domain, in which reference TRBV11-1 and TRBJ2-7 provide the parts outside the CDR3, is EAEVAQSPRYKITEKSQAVAFWCDPISGHATLYWYRQILGQGPELLVQFQDESVVDDSQLPKDRFSAERLKGVDSTLKIQPAELGDSAMYLCASSRQGYEQYFGPGTRLTVT.

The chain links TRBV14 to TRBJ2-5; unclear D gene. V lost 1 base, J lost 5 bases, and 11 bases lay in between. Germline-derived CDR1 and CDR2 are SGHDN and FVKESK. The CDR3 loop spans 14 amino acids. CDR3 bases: TGTGCCAGCAGCCAAGGGCCTAGGCGCGAGACCCAGTACTTC. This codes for CASSQGPRRETQYF.

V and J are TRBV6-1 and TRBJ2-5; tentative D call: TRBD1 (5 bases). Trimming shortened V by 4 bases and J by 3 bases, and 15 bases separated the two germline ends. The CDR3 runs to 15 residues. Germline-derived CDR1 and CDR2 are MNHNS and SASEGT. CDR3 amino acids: CASSGGDLWEETQYF. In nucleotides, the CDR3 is TGTGCCAGCAGTGGGGGCGACCTCTGGGAAGAGACCCAGTACTTC.

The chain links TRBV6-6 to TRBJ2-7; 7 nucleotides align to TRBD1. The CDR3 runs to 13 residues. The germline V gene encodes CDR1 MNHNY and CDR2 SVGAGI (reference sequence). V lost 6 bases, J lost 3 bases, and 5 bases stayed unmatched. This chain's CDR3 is CASRTGYGYEQYF. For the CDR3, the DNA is TGTGCCAGCAGGACAGGGTATGGCTACGAGCAGTACTTC.

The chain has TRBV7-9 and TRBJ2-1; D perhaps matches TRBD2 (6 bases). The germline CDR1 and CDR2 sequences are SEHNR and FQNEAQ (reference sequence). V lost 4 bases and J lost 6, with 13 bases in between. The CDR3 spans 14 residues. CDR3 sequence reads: CASSYLADGNEQFF. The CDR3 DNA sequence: TGTGCCAGCAGCTATTTAGCGGATGGCAATGAGCAGTTCTTC.

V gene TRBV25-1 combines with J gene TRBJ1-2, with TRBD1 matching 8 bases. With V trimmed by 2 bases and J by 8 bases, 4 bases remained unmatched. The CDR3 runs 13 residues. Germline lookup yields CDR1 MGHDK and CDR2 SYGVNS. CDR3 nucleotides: TGTGCCAGCAGTGAACCCCACAGGGGGGGCTACACCTTC. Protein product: CASSEPHRGGYTF.

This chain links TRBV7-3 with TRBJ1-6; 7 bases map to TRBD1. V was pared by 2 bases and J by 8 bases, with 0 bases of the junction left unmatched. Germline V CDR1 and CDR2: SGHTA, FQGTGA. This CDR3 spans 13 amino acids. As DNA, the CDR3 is TGTGCCAGCAGCTTACAGGGGGATTCACCCCTCCACTTT. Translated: CASSLQGDSPLHF.